The following is a TCR beta chain sequence with its context. The data derive from a study of blood T cell repertoires in COVID-19. Whole-study context: Acute-phase and convalescent COVID-19 samples originated in the United States, Italy and Spain. PBMCs, B-cell-depleted T cells, or T cells provided the cDNA or gDNA that made up the material.

Authors' processing steps: From reference gene primer amplification, estimates of nucleated cell counts were derived. Repertoires were generated with immunoSEQ multiplex PCR, while TCRdb's copy carries only in-frame clones and drops some. V and J calls and clone size are as listed in that table; D and trimming were resolved from the DNA. The table shows roughly 250,000 clones, with about 90% occurring only once. Cohort placement rested on clinical history that participants reported themselves. The TCR was taken from a woman between 25 and 40 years old with acute COVID-19. The sequenced material came from PBMCs or T cells enriched from blood (not recorded which).

The CDR3 spells CASSPGTGGFAETQYF. The CDR3 bases are TGCGCCAGCAGCCCTGGGACAGGGGGTTTTGCAGAGACCCAGTACTTC. The V gene is TRBV5-1, the J gene TRBJ2-5; 11 bases agree with TRBD1. CDR3 length: 16 residues. Germline loops: CDR1 SGHRS, CDR2 YFSETQ. V gave up 4 bases and J gave up 4 bases; unmatched junction bases: 9.